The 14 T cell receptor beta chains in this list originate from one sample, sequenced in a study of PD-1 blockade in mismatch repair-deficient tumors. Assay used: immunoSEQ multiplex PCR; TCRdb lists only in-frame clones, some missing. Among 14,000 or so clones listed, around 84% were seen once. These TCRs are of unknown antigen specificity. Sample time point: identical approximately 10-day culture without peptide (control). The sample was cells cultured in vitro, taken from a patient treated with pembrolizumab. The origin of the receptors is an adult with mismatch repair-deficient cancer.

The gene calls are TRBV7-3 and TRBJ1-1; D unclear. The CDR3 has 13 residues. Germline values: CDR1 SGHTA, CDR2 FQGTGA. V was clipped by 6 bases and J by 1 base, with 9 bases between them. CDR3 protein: CASRLTPNTEAFF. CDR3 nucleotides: TGTGCCAGCAGGCTTACCCCGAACACTGAAGCTTTCTTT. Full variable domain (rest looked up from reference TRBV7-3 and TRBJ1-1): GAGVSQTPSNKVTEKGKYVELRCDPISGHTALYWYRQSLGQGPEFLIYFQGTGAADDSGLPNDRFFAVRPEGSVSTLKIQRTERGDSAVYLCASRLTPNTEAFFGQGTRLTVV.

The CDR3 DNA reads TGTGCCAGCAGTGAATTCCGGACATCTTTCGAAAAACTGTTTTTT. Residues: CASSEFRTSFEKLFF. V is TRBV25-1 and J is TRBJ1-4, with D tentatively TRBD1 (5 bases). In germline, CDR1 is MGHDK, CDR2 SYGVNS. V was shortened by 1 base and J by 8 bases, with 14 bases between the two germline ends. CDR3 length: 15 amino acids.

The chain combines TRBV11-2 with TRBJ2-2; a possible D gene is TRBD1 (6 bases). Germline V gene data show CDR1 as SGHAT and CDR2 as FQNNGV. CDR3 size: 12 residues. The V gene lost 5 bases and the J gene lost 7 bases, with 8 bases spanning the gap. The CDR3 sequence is CASSRGGGELFF. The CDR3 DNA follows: TGTGCCAGCAGCCGAGGGGGCGGGGAGCTGTTTTTT.

The chain's CDR3 is CATSRDRRSTGEQYF. The CDR3 nucleotides are TGTGCCACCAGCAGAGATCGTCGGTCCACTGGTGAGCAGTACTTC. This sequence joins TRBV15 and TRBJ2-7; no firm D call. The CDR3 is made up of 15 amino acids. Trimming cost V 0 bases and J 7 bases, with 16 bases left between them. The germline V gene encodes CDR1 LNHNV and CDR2 YYDKDF (reference sequence).

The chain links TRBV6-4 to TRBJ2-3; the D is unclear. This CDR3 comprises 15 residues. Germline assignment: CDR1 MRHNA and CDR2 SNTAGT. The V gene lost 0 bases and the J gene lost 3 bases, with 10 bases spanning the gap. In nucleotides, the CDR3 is TGTGCCAGCAGTGACTCAGGCGGTTTAACAGATACGCAGTATTTT. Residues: CASSDSGGLTDTQYF.

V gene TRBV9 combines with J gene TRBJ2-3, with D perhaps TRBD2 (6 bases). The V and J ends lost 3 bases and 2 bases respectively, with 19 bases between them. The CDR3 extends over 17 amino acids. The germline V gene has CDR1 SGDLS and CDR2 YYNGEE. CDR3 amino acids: CASSAFLGWRDTDTQYF. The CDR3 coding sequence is TGTGCCAGCAGCGCCTTCCTCGGTTGGCGGGACACAGATACGCAGTATTTT.

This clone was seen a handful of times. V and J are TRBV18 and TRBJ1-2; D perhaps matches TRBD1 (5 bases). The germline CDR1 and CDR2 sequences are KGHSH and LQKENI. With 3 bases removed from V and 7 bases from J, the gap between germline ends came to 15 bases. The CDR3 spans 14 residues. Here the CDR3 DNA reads TGTGCCAGCTCACCGTCGTTGGGGGAAGGTGGCTACACCTTC. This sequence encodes CASSPSLGEGGYTF.

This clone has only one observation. CDR3 nucleotide sequence: TGCGCCAGCAGCTTGGAAAGGCGTCAGGCCACCATCCACTACGAGCAGTACTTC. Protein sequence: CASSLERRQATIHYEQYF. The gene calls are TRBV5-1 and TRBJ2-7, with unresolved D. The V end was cut by 0 bases, the J end by 3 bases, with 22 bases between. Germline CDR1 and CDR2: SGHRS and YFSETQ. The CDR3 contains 18 residues. Drawing the rest from reference TRBV5-1 and TRBJ2-7, the complete variable domain is KAGVTQTPRYLIKTRGQQVTLSCSPISGHRSVSWYQQTPGQGLQFLFEYFSETQRNKGNFPGRFSGRQFSNSRSEMNVSTLELGDSALYLCASSLERRQATIHYEQYFGPGTRLTVT.

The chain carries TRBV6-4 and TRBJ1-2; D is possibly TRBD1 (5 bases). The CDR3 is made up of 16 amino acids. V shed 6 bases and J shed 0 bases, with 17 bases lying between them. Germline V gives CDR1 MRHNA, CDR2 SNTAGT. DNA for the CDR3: TGTGCCAGCAGCCCCCCACCGGGACCCTCTAACTATGGCTACACCTTC. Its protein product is CASSPPPGPSNYGYTF.

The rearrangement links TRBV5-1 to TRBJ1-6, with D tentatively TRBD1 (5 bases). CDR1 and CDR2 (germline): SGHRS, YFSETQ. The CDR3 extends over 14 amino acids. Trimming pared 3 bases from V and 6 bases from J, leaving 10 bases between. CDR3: CASSWDRTNSPLHF. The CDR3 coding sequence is TGCGCCAGCAGCTGGGACCGTACTAATTCACCCCTCCACTTT.

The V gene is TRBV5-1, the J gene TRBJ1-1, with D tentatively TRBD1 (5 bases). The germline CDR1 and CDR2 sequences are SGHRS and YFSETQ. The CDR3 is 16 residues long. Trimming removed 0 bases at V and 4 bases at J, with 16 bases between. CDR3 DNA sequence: TGCGCCAGCAGCTTGGATCCCAGAGGTCAGGGCACTGAAGCTTTCTTT. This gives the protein CASSLDPRGQGTEAFF.

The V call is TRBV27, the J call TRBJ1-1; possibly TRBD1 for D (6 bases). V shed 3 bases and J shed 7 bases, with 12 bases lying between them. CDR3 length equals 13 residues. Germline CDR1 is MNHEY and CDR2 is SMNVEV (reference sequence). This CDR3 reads CASSFGGQDEAFF. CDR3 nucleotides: TGTGCCAGCAGTTTCGGGGGGCAGGATGAAGCTTTCTTT.

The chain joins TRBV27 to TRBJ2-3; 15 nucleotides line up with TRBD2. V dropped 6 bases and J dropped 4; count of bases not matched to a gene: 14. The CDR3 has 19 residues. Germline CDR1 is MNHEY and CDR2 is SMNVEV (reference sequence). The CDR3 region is CASRSTPRTSGRVADTQYF. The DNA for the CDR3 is TGTGCCAGCAGATCAACACCCCGGACTAGCGGGAGGGTGGCAGATACGCAGTATTTT.

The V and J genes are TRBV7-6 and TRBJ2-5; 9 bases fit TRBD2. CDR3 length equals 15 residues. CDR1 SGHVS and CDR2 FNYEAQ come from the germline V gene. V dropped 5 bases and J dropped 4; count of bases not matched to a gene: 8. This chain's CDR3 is CASSDNALAGETQYF. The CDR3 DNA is TGTGCCAGCAGCGATAATGCACTAGCGGGAGAGACCCAGTACTTC.